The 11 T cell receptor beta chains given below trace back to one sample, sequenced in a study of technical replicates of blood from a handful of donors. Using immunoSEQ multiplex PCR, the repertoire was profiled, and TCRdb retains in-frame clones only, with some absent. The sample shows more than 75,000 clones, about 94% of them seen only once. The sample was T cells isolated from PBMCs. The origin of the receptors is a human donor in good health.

CDR3 DNA sequence: TGTGCCAGCAGCAGGGGACAGGGGGCTTACGAGCAGTACTTC. It translates to CASSRGQGAYEQYF. The chain joins TRBV7-9 to TRBJ2-7; 12 nucleotides align to TRBD1. CDR1 and CDR2 (germline): SEHNR, FQNEAQ (reference sequence). Trimming removed 5 bases from V and 4 bases from J; junction bases left unmatched: 3. The CDR3 contains 14 residues.

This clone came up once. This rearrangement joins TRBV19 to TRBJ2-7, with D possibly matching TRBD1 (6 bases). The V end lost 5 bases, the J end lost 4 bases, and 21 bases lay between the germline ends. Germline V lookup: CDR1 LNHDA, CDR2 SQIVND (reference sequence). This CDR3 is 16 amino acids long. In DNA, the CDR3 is TGTGCCAGTAGTCCTACGATGACAGGAGCGGCTTACGAGCAGTACTTC. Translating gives CASSPTMTGAAYEQYF.

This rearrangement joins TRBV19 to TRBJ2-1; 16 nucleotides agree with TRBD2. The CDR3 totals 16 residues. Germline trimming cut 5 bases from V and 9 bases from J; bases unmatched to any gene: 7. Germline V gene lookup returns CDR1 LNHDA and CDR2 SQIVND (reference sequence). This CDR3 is CASSGGTSGRAVEQFF. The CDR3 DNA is TGTGCCAGTAGTGGAGGGACTAGCGGGAGGGCCGTTGAGCAGTTCTTC.

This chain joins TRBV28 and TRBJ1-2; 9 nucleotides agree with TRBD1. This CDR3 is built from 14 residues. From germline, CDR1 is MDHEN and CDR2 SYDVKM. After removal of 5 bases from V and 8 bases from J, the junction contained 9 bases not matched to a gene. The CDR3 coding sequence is TGTGCCAGCAGTCCCGGGACAGGGATGGGCGGCTACACCTTC. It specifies CASSPGTGMGGYTF.

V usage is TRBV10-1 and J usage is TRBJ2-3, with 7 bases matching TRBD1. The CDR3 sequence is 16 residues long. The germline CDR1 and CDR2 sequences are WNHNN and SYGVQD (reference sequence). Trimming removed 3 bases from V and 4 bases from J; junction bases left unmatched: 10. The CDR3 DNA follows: TGCGCCAGCAGTGAAGTGGGGACAGAGGTCCCAGATACGCAGTATTTT. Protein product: CASSEVGTEVPDTQYF.

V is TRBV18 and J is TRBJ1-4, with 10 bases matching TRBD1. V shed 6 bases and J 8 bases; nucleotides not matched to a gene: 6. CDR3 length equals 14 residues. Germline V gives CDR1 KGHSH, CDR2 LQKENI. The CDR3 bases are TGTGCCAGCTCCCCCGGGACAGGGGAGGAAAAACTGTTTTTT. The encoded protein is CASSPGTGEEKLFF.

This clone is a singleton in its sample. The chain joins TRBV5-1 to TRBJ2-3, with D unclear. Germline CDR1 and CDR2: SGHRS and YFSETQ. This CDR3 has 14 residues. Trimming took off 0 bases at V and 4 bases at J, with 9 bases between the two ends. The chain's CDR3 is CASSLARYADTQYF. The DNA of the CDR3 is TGCGCCAGCAGCTTGGCCAGGTATGCAGATACGCAGTATTTT.

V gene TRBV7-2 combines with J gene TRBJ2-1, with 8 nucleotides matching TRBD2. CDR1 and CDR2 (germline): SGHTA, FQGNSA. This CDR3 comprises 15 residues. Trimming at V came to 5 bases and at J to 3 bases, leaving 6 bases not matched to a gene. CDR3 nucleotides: TGTGCCAGCAGCCAGAGCGGGAGTGGCTACAATGAGCAGTTCTTC. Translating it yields CASSQSGSGYNEQFF. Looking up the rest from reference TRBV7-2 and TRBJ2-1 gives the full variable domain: GAGVSQSPSNKVTEKGKDVELRCDPISGHTALYWYRQSLGQGLEFLIYFQGNSAPDKSGLPSDRFSAERTGGSVSTLTIQRTQQEDSAVYLCASSQSGSGYNEQFFGPGTRLTVL.

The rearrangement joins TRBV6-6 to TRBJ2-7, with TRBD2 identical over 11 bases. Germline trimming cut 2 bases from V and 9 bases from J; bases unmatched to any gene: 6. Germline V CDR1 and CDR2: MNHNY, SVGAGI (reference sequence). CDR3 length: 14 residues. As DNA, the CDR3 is TGTGCCAGCAGTTACCTCGGGACTAGCGGCAGGCAGTACTTC. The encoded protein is CASSYLGTSGRQYF.

Here the CDR3 reads CASSQQGNTEAFF. As DNA, the CDR3 is TGTGCCAGTAGTCAGCAGGGTAACACTGAAGCTTTCTTT. V is TRBV19 and J is TRBJ1-1, with D perhaps matching TRBD1 (5 bases). CDR1 and CDR2 (germline): LNHDA, SQIVND (reference sequence). The V end lost 5 bases, the J end lost 2 bases, and 9 bases lay between the germline ends. The CDR3 covers 13 residues.

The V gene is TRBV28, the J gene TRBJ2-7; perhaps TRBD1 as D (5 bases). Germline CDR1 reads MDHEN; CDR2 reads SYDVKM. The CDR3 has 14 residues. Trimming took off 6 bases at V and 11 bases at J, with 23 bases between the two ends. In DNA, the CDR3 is TGTGCCAGCAGCCCCTCCGGTAGACAGCTTGAAAAGTACTTC. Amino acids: CASSPSGRQLEKYF.